One sample yielded the 26 T cell receptor beta chains listed below, sequenced in a study of blood T cell repertoires in COVID-19. Assay: immunoSEQ multiplex PCR; the TCRdb copy retains only in-frame clones and omits some. The data show about 140,000 clones, 87% seen once. The material sequenced was peripheral blood. These TCRs come from a woman in her 40s with acute or convalescent COVID-19.

Notes on this clone: Additional DNA sequences in this sample encode the identical CDR3. The rearrangement joins TRBV27 to TRBJ1-5; the match to TRBD1 covers 12 bases. The CDR3 is 15 amino acids. Germline assignment: CDR1 MNHEY and CDR2 SMNVEV (reference sequence). The ends lost 2 bases at V and 6 bases at J; junction bases unmatched: 2. The CDR3 loop is CASSLGTGGGQPQHF. The DNA for the CDR3 is TGTGCCAGCAGTTTAGGGACAGGGGGCGGTCAGCCCCAGCATTTT.

The CDR3 nucleotides read TGTGCCAGCAGTAGCGGGGGGTACTCTGGAAACACCATATATTTT. The encoded protein is CASSSGGYSGNTIYF. This chain connects TRBV6-5 to TRBJ1-3; D possibly corresponds to TRBD1 (5 bases). V was pared by 5 bases and J by 0 bases, with 11 bases between. This CDR3 has 15 residues. Germline assignment: CDR1 MNHEY and CDR2 SVGAGI.

This clone has just a few counts. The genes are TRBV2 and TRBJ2-1; TRBD2 agrees at 11 bases. Unmatched junction bases numbered 2, after V lost 7 bases and J lost 0 bases. The V gene's germline CDR1 is SNHLY and CDR2 FYNNEI. The CDR3 consists of 15 residues. The CDR3: CASITSGSSYNEQFF. The CDR3 region has the DNA TGTGCCAGCATTACTAGCGGGAGCTCCTACAATGAGCAGTTCTTC.

The chain links TRBV18 to TRBJ1-6; 9 bases are shared with TRBD1. In germline, CDR1 is KGHSH, CDR2 LQKENI. Germline trimming cut 6 bases from V and 13 bases from J; bases unmatched to any gene: 16. This CDR3 region has 16 residues. The CDR3 DNA follows: TGTGCCAGCTCCCCAGGGGCCGGGACAGGGAATTTCCCCCTCCACTTT. It specifies CASSPGAGTGNFPLHF.

V is TRBV5-8 and J is TRBJ2-7; D unclear. Trimming cost V 4 bases and J 2 bases, with 4 bases left between them. CDR1 and CDR2 from the germline V gene are SGHTS and YDEGEE. This CDR3 is built from 11 residues. This CDR3 is CASSPTYEQYF. CDR3 coding DNA: TGTGCCAGCAGCCCTACCTACGAGCAGTACTTC.

Concerning this clone itself: Other nucleotide sequences in the sample specify the same CDR3. The chain uses TRBV19 and TRBJ2-2, with TRBD2 identical over 8 bases. The CDR3 totals 16 residues. Germline values: CDR1 LNHDA, CDR2 SQIVND (reference sequence). With V trimmed by 3 bases and J by 2 bases, 5 bases remained unmatched. CDR3 region: CASSILAGENTGELFF. CDR3 nucleotides: TGTGCCAGTAGTATTCTAGCGGGTGAAAACACCGGGGAGCTGTTTTTT.

V and J are TRBV6-5 and TRBJ1-1; D unclear. Germline V gene sequence: CDR1 MNHEY, CDR2 SVGAGI. V dropped 5 bases and J dropped 1 base, with 8 bases sitting between them. The CDR3 consists of 13 residues. The CDR3, as DNA: TGTGCCAGCAGTCGTACAGAGAACACTGAAGCTTTCTTT. This gives the protein CASSRTENTEAFF.

The chain is built from TRBV28 and TRBJ1-5; TRBD1 aligns across 7 bases. The V gene's germline CDR1 is MDHEN and CDR2 SYDVKM. The length of the CDR3 is 16 residues. V was clipped by 5 bases and J by 5 bases; unmatched bases: 12. Written as DNA, the CDR3 is TGTGCCAGCAGTCCCCAGGGGGTCGGAAGGGATCAGCCCCAGCATTTT. It translates to CASSPQGVGRDQPQHF. Combining the CDR3 with reference TRBV28 and TRBJ1-5 gives the whole variable domain DVKVTQSSRYLVKRTGEKVFLECVQDMDHENMFWYRQDPGLGLRLIYFSYDVKMKEKGDIPEGYSVSREKKERFSLILESASTNQTSMYLCASSPQGVGRDQPQHFGDGTRLSIL.

The V gene is TRBV12-3 or TRBV12-4, the J gene TRBJ1-1; a weak D match, TRBD1 (5 bases). Between the trimmed V and J ends, which lost 2 bases and 7 bases, there was a span of 5 bases. There are 11 residues in the CDR3. The CDR3 bases are TGTGCCAGCAGTTTAACAGGTGAAGCTTTCTTT. Its protein is CASSLTGEAFF.

V is TRBV4-3 and J is TRBJ1-4, with unresolved D. Trimming shortened V by 0 bases and J by 5 bases, and 10 bases separated the two germline ends. Germline CDR1 reads LGHNA; CDR2 reads YSLEER. This CDR3 comprises 15 residues. The CDR3 loop is CASSQDTAGNEKLFF. The CDR3 nucleotides read TGCGCCAGCAGCCAAGATACGGCGGGGAATGAAAAACTGTTTTTT.

The chain's CDR3 is CASSGGATRPNTEAFF. The CDR3 bases are TGTGCCAGCTCGGGAGGGGCGACTCGCCCGAACACTGAAGCTTTCTTT. The chain couples TRBV18 to TRBJ1-1; tentative D call: TRBD1 (5 bases). CDR3 size: 16 residues. Between the trimmed V and J ends, which lost 6 bases and 1 base, there was a span of 18 bases. The germline V gene has CDR1 KGHSH and CDR2 LQKENI.

This chain connects TRBV7-6 to TRBJ2-7, with a possible D match to TRBD1 (6 bases). The CDR3 sequence is 13 residues long. Per the germline V gene, CDR1 is SGHVS and CDR2 is FNYEAQ. V was clipped by 3 bases and J by 4 bases, with 10 bases between them. The CDR3 DNA sequence: TGTGCCAGCAGCTTCGAACAGGGTTACGAGCAGTACTTC. As protein: CASSFEQGYEQYF.

The chain combines TRBV5-4 with TRBJ2-7, with 9 bases identical to TRBD1. The CDR3 extends over 14 amino acids. V shed 5 bases, J shed 6 bases, and the junction held 9 bases outside the gene matches. Germline-derived CDR1 and CDR2 are SGHNT and YYREEE (reference sequence). For the CDR3, the DNA is TGTGCCAGCAGTTCACCAACAGGGGGCGCCGAGCAGTACTTC. Translation: CASSSPTGGAEQYF.

The chain recombines TRBV7-9 with TRBJ2-1, with a weak D call TRBD1 (6 bases). CDR1 and CDR2 from the germline V gene are SEHNR and FQNEAQ (reference sequence). The V and J ends lost 1 base and 7 bases respectively, with 14 bases between them. This CDR3 contains 15 residues. The CDR3 DNA follows: TGTGCCAGCAGCTTAGTAGCGCCCACAGGGAATGAGCAGTTCTTC. Residues: CASSLVAPTGNEQFF.

V usage is TRBV7-9 and J usage is TRBJ2-3; D gene unclear. The CDR3 sequence is 11 residues long. V lost 4 bases, J lost 6 bases, and 5 bases lay in between. Germline CDR1 and CDR2: SEHNR and FQNEAQ (reference sequence). CDR3 bases: TGTGCCAGCAGCTCTTCGGATACGCAGTATTTT. Translating gives CASSSSDTQYF.

The chain couples TRBV4-3 to TRBJ2-3, with TRBD2 matching over 9 bases. CDR1 LGHNA and CDR2 YSLEER come from the germline V gene. V shed 3 bases and J 4 bases; nucleotides not matched to a gene: 11. The CDR3 contains 17 residues. The CDR3 loop is CASSQKGGGGASDTQYF. In nucleotides, the CDR3 is TGCGCCAGCAGCCAGAAGGGTGGCGGGGGGGCGTCAGATACGCAGTATTTT.

The rearrangement uses TRBV7-9 and TRBJ1-5; D is uncertain. Per the germline V gene, CDR1 is SEHNR and CDR2 is FQNEAQ (reference sequence). The CDR3 totals 13 residues. V lost 1 base and J lost 7, with 8 bases in between. The DNA for the CDR3 is TGTGCCAGCAGCTTAGGAGGGCGGCAGCCCCAGCATTTT. Its translation is CASSLGGRQPQHF. The complete variable domain, with remaining parts taken from reference TRBV7-9 and TRBJ1-5, reads DTGVSQNPRHKITKRGQNVTFRCDPISEHNRLYWYRQTLGQGPEFLTYFQNEAQLEKSRLLSDRFSAERPKGSFSTLEIQRTEQGDSAMYLCASSLGGRQPQHFGDGTRLSIL.

This clone was observed a handful of times. The chain is built from TRBV7-9 and TRBJ1-1; D remains ambiguous. CDR3 length: 14 residues. Between the trimmed V and J ends, which lost 5 bases and 1 base, there was a span of 11 bases. Germline V lookup: CDR1 SEHNR, CDR2 FQNEAQ (reference sequence). The CDR3 DNA reads TGTGCCAGCAGCCCCTACGCGGGGAACACTGAAGCTTTCTTT. Translating it yields CASSPYAGNTEAFF. Supplemented by reference TRBV7-9 and TRBJ1-1, the full variable domain reads DTGVSQNPRHKITKRGQNVTFRCDPISEHNRLYWYRQTLGQGPEFLTYFQNEAQLEKSRLLSDRFSAERPKGSFSTLEIQRTEQGDSAMYLCASSPYAGNTEAFFGQGTRLTVV.

The chain uses TRBV7-9 and TRBJ2-5, with 10 bases that match TRBD2. Per germline, CDR1 SEHNR and CDR2 FQNEAQ (reference sequence). V shed 5 bases, J shed 5 bases, and the junction held 11 bases outside the gene matches. The CDR3 has 16 residues. Written as DNA, the CDR3 is TGTGCCAGCAGCCTCAGCGGGGGGGCTGGGTTGGAGACCCAGTACTTC. The encoded protein is CASSLSGGAGLETQYF. The full variable domain, rest sourced from reference TRBV7-9 and TRBJ2-5, is DTGVSQNPRHKITKRGQNVTFRCDPISEHNRLYWYRQTLGQGPEFLTYFQNEAQLEKSRLLSDRFSAERPKGSFSTLEIQRTEQGDSAMYLCASSLSGGAGLETQYFGPGTRLLVL.

The rearrangement uses TRBV6-5 and TRBJ1-1; unclear D gene. CDR3 size: 14 residues. Germline values: CDR1 MNHEY, CDR2 SVGAGI. V was clipped by 0 bases and J by 0 bases, with 5 bases between them. CDR3 amino acids: CASSYSYVNTEAFF. CDR3 nucleotides: TGTGCCAGCAGTTACTCGTATGTGAACACTGAAGCTTTCTTT.

The chain employs TRBV2 and TRBJ1-5, with TRBD1 matching 7 bases. Trimming cost V 4 bases and J 6 bases; bases outside gene matches: 3. Germline CDR1 reads SNHLY; CDR2 reads FYNNEI. This CDR3 comprises 13 residues. The chain's CDR3 is CASSVQGPQPQHF. The CDR3 region has the DNA TGTGCCAGCAGTGTACAGGGGCCTCAGCCCCAGCATTTT.

The V gene is TRBV4-3, the J gene TRBJ2-3, with 8 nucleotides matching TRBD2. With V trimmed by 3 bases and J by 8 bases, 16 bases remained unmatched. The CDR3 sequence is 17 residues long. Germline V lookup: CDR1 LGHNA, CDR2 YSLEER. CDR3 DNA sequence: TGCGCCAGCAGCCATCCTTTGAGCGGGGGCGATAAGGGTACGCAGTATTTT. Protein: CASSHPLSGGDKGTQYF.

This clone was picked up one time. The rearrangement uses TRBV5-1 and TRBJ2-6; perhaps TRBD2 as D (6 bases). The CDR3 extends over 17 amino acids. CDR1 and CDR2 (germline): SGHRS, YFSETQ. V dropped 4 bases and J dropped 2 bases, with 16 bases sitting between them. The CDR3: CASSPGSTTAGANVLTF. CDR3 coding DNA: TGCGCCAGCAGCCCCGGGAGTACAACAGCTGGGGCCAACGTCCTGACTTTC.

This clone was recorded a few times. This chain joins TRBV2 and TRBJ1-5; D gene uncertain. Trimming removed 6 bases from V and 0 bases from J, with 6 bases in between. The CDR3 covers 13 residues. The V gene's germline CDR1 is SNHLY and CDR2 FYNNEI. CDR3 in DNA: TGTGCCAGCAGCGTCCCTAGCAATCAGCCCCAGCATTTT. This gives the protein CASSVPSNQPQHF.

The chain links TRBV18 to TRBJ2-7; D is uncertain. The CDR3 is 13 residues long. Trimming left V 3 bases short and J 3 bases short, with 9 bases between. The germline V gene has CDR1 KGHSH and CDR2 LQKENI. CDR3 nucleotides: TGTGCCAGCTCACCTAACAGAGACTACGAGCAGTACTTC. This gives the protein CASSPNRDYEQYF.

The chain uses TRBV7-2 and TRBJ1-2, with D tentatively TRBD1 (5 bases). The CDR3 has 15 amino acids. V lost 2 bases to trimming and J lost 0 bases, with 10 bases between them. Germline lookup yields CDR1 SGHTA and CDR2 FQGNSA. The CDR3 loop reads CASSLRRGANYGYTF. The CDR3 DNA sequence: TGTGCCAGCAGCTTAAGGAGGGGCGCTAACTATGGCTACACCTTC.